These 20 T cell receptor beta chains were all obtained from the same sample, sequenced in a study of blood T cell repertoires in COVID-19. Assay: immunoSEQ multiplex PCR; the TCRdb copy retains only in-frame clones and omits some. The table includes roughly 410,000 clones, approximately 89% detected once. The sample taken for sequencing was peripheral blood. These TCRs come from a middle-aged woman with COVID-19, enrolled during active disease.

V and J are TRBV7-2 and TRBJ2-7, with D perhaps matching TRBD2 (5 bases). V was cut by 1 base and J by 3 bases, with 16 bases left in between. From germline, CDR1 is SGHTA and CDR2 FQGNSA. The CDR3 length is 16 residues. CDR3 sequence reads: CASSLVGGGSHYEQYF. CDR3 bases: TGTGCCAGCAGCTTAGTTGGCGGAGGCAGCCACTACGAGCAGTACTTC.

The genes are TRBV5-1 and TRBJ1-2; TRBD1 might be the D (6 bases). Between the trimmed V and J ends, which lost 2 bases and 6 bases, there was a span of 8 bases. This CDR3 has 12 amino acids. Germline V gene sequence: CDR1 SGHRS, CDR2 YFSETQ. The CDR3 coding sequence is TGCGCCAGCAGCTTCGAGGGGGATGGCTACACCTTC. The encoded protein is CASSFEGDGYTF. Supplemented by reference TRBV5-1 and TRBJ1-2, the full variable domain reads KAGVTQTPRYLIKTRGQQVTLSCSPISGHRSVSWYQQTPGQGLQFLFEYFSETQRNKGNFPGRFSGRQFSNSRSEMNVSTLELGDSALYLCASSFEGDGYTFGSGTRLTVV.

The chain has TRBV5-1 and TRBJ1-1; D may be TRBD1 (6 bases). The CDR3 extends over 14 amino acids. V was pared by 3 bases and J by 5 bases, with 14 bases between. Germline V lookup: CDR1 SGHRS, CDR2 YFSETQ. The CDR3 spells CASSSQGEATEAFF. The CDR3 coding sequence is TGCGCCAGCAGCTCACAGGGCGAGGCGACTGAAGCTTTCTTT.

The CDR3 coding sequence is TGTGCCACCAGCAGACGACAGACGAACACTGAAGCTTTCTTT. Its protein is CATSRRQTNTEAFF. The chain is built from TRBV15 and TRBJ1-1; the D gene is possibly TRBD1 (5 bases). V shed 2 bases and J shed 1 base, with 8 bases lying between them. There are 14 residues in the CDR3. CDR1 LNHNV and CDR2 YYDKDF come from the germline V gene (reference sequence).

The V call is TRBV6-4, the J call TRBJ1-1; the match to TRBD1 covers 9 bases. The CDR3 has 14 residues. J was trimmed by 1 base and V by 6 bases; bases with no gene match: 3. Germline V lookup: CDR1 MRHNA, CDR2 SNTAGT. The DNA for the CDR3 is TGTGCCAGCAGCACAGGGGGCCGGAACACTGAAGCTTTCTTT. It codes for CASSTGGRNTEAFF.

Ten or more counts support this clone. The chain recombines TRBV12-5 with TRBJ2-3; the match to TRBD2 covers 8 bases. Germline CDR1 reads LGHNT; CDR2 reads FRNRAP. Germline trimming cut 6 bases from V and 3 bases from J; bases unmatched to any gene: 14. There are 17 residues in the CDR3. The CDR3 DNA is TGTGCTAGTGGCGCCTCCGGACTAGCCGGGTTAACAGATACGCAGTATTTT. Translating it yields CASGASGLAGLTDTQYF.

Notes on this clone: The sample contains more than one DNA sequence encoding this CDR3. V usage is TRBV5-1 and J usage is TRBJ1-2, with a possible D match to TRBD1 (5 bases). This CDR3 spans 13 amino acids. Per germline, CDR1 SGHRS and CDR2 YFSETQ. V lost 3 bases, J lost 3 bases, and 9 bases lay in between. CDR3 residues: CASSSQGDYGYTF. CDR3 nucleotide sequence: TGCGCCAGCAGCTCCCAGGGCGACTATGGCTACACCTTC.

The chain has TRBV28 and TRBJ2-5, with 8 bases fitting TRBD1. V was pared by 4 bases and J by 1 base, with 8 bases of the junction left unmatched. The CDR3 covers 16 residues. Germline V gene lookup returns CDR1 MDHEN and CDR2 SYDVKM. The CDR3 is CASSSPSDRGQETQYF. CDR3 in DNA: TGTGCCAGCAGTTCCCCTTCCGACAGGGGCCAAGAGACCCAGTACTTC.

This chain uses TRBV27 with TRBJ2-1; 7 bases are shared with TRBD1. Germline CDR1 is MNHEY and CDR2 is SMNVEV (reference sequence). The V gene end was trimmed by 5 bases and the J gene end by 0 bases; junction bases not matched to a gene: 10. The CDR3 consists of 17 residues. The CDR3 nucleotides read TGTGCCAGCAGTGTAGATTACAGGGACAGCTCCTACAATGAGCAGTTCTTC. As protein: CASSVDYRDSSYNEQFF.

This clone was seen once. The CDR3 loop is CASSLAGDGGSGANVLTF. DNA of the CDR3: TGTGCCAGCAGCTTAGCAGGGGACGGGGGCTCTGGGGCCAACGTCCTGACTTTC. The chain uses TRBV7-2 and TRBJ2-6; TRBD2 might be the D (6 bases). V lost 0 bases and J 0 bases, leaving 12 bases between the germline ends. Germline V gene sequence: CDR1 SGHTA, CDR2 FQGNSA. This CDR3 spans 18 amino acids.

The chain combines TRBV12-3 or TRBV12-4 with TRBJ2-7, with D tentatively TRBD1 (6 bases). The CDR3 has 13 amino acids. Trimming shortened V by 5 bases and J by 5 bases, and 13 bases separated the two germline ends. The CDR3 nucleotides read TGTGCCAGCAGTCCATCCGGGACACACGAGCAGTACTTC. Amino acid sequence: CASSPSGTHEQYF.

This rearrangement joins TRBV28 to TRBJ1-2, with D possibly matching TRBD1 (6 bases). From germline, CDR1 is MDHEN and CDR2 SYDVKM. The CDR3 has 14 amino acids. Trimming left V 3 bases short and J 6 bases short, with 14 bases between. The CDR3 protein is CASSLGGAGDGYTF. DNA for the CDR3: TGTGCCAGCAGTTTGGGGGGGGCAGGGGATGGCTACACCTTC.

The V call is TRBV29-1, the J call TRBJ1-1; D perhaps matches TRBD1 (5 bases). This CDR3 contains 13 residues. The V end lost 7 bases, the J end lost 1 base, and 13 bases lay between the germline ends. The germline V gene encodes CDR1 SQVTM and CDR2 ANQGSEA. As DNA, the CDR3 is TGCAGCGCCCAGGGACTCCCGAACACTGAAGCTTTCTTT. Protein product: CSAQGLPNTEAFF.

The V and J genes are TRBV7-8 and TRBJ2-7; D remains ambiguous. The CDR3 is made up of 13 amino acids. V dropped 2 bases and J dropped 4 bases, with 9 bases sitting between them. The germline V gene has CDR1 SGHVS and CDR2 FQNEAQ. This CDR3 is CASSLSLRYEQYF. The CDR3 DNA reads TGTGCCAGCAGCTTAAGCCTCAGGTACGAGCAGTACTTC. The complete variable domain, with remaining parts taken from reference TRBV7-8 and TRBJ2-7, reads GAGVSQSPRYKVAKRGQDVALRCDPISGHVSLFWYQQALGQGPEFLTYFQNEAQLDKSGLPSDRFFAERPEGSVSTLKIQRTQQEDSAVYLCASSLSLRYEQYFGPGTRLTVT.

The chain carries TRBV7-2 and TRBJ1-2; TRBD1 is a possible D gene (5 bases). The CDR3 length is 14 residues. Trimming removed 5 bases from V and 4 bases from J, with 14 bases in between. Looked up from germline, CDR1 is SGHTA and CDR2 is FQGNSA. As DNA, the CDR3 is TGTGCCAGCAGCACGCGACAGCGGGGCTATGGCTACACCTTC. Protein product: CASSTRQRGYGYTF.

V is TRBV6-2 or TRBV6-3 and J is TRBJ1-5; possible D gene TRBD1, 6 bases. V shed 5 bases and J shed 0 bases, with 14 bases lying between them. The length of the CDR3 is 16 residues. Per germline, CDR1 MNHEY and CDR2 SVGEGT. CDR3 nucleotides: TGTGCCAGCAGTCAAGGAGGGGGGGATAGCAATCAGCCCCAGCATTTT. It yields the protein CASSQGGGDSNQPQHF.

V usage is TRBV30 and J usage is TRBJ1-2; D not resolved. Germline V gene lookup returns CDR1 GTSNPN and CDR2 SVGIG (reference sequence). The length of the CDR3 is 12 residues. The V end was cut by 1 base, the J end by 2 bases, with 5 bases between. The CDR3 DNA sequence: TGTGCCTGGAGTGCCCTGAACTATGGCTACACCTTC. Translating it yields CAWSALNYGYTF.

V and J are TRBV6-1 and TRBJ1-4; the match to TRBD1 covers 7 bases. The length of the CDR3 is 18 residues. The trim removed 0 bases at V and 3 bases at J, leaving 10 bases unmatched. Per germline, CDR1 MNHNS and CDR2 SASEGT. The CDR3 coding sequence is TGTGCCAGCAGTGAAGCGCGAGGGGGCGCATCGGCTAATGAAAAACTGTTTTTT. It codes for CASSEARGGASANEKLFF.

This clone has only a few counts. The chain has TRBV28 and TRBJ2-7, with 8 nucleotides matching TRBD1. CDR3 length: 16 amino acids. Trimming cost V 6 bases and J 3 bases; bases outside gene matches: 13. The germline V gene has CDR1 MDHEN and CDR2 SYDVKM. The CDR3 loop reads CASSRGQELNFYEQYF. CDR3 nucleotide sequence: TGTGCCAGCAGCCGGGGACAGGAATTAAACTTCTACGAGCAGTACTTC.

As concerns this clone: In the same sample, other DNA sequences code for this CDR3. The gene calls are TRBV9 and TRBJ1-2; perhaps TRBD1 as D (5 bases). The V gene lost 0 bases and the J gene lost 4 bases, with 7 bases spanning the gap. The CDR3 has 13 amino acids. The germline V gene encodes CDR1 SGDLS and CDR2 YYNGEE. The CDR3: CASSVVGGYGYTF. The CDR3 DNA sequence: TGTGCCAGCAGCGTAGTGGGGGGCTATGGCTACACCTTC.